This T cell receptor (beta chain) was retrieved from a study of shared clonotypes between healthy human individuals. Study in general: Three plates each covered CD4 naive and memory; CD8 naive two, CD8 memory one. Findings and limits, study-wide: Several donors held around 5% of naive CD4 clonotypes in common. Only blood was sampled; tissue repertoires likely differ.

As concerns this clone: What it binds is not known.

The authors loaded around 220 ng DNA, some 32,000 T cell genomes, into sorted-subset replicate PCRs. Profiling relied on immunoSEQ multiplex PCR, and the TCRdb table lists in-frame clones only, not all of them. This sample has around 940,000 clones, with less than 85% found just once. This CDR3 region has 17 residues. In germline, CDR1 is SNHLY, CDR2 FYNNEI. The J segment lost 0 bases and the V segment lost 4 bases, leaving 8 bases of the junction unmatched. Sequencing was done on a sample of memory CD4+ T cells sorted from blood. The subset denotes: CD45RA-negative fraction. The rearrangement joins TRBV2 to TRBJ2-7; 11 nucleotides match TRBD2. This sequence was found in a man younger than 35 in good health. This chain's CDR3 is CASSVLAGARSSYEQYF. The CDR3 DNA is TGTGCCAGCAGTGTACTAGCGGGGGCCAGGAGCTCCTACGAGCAGTACTTC.